The 8 T cell receptor beta chains given below trace back to one sample, sequenced in a study of blood T cell repertoires in COVID-19. Here immunoSEQ multiplex PCR was the method, and the copy in TCRdb shows in-frame clones only, minus some. The repertoire holds 40,000 to 55,000 clones, with roughly 88% as singletons. Sequencing used peripheral blood. The receptors here all came from a woman older than 75 with acute or convalescent COVID-19.

This clone has just a few counts. The chain couples TRBV21-1 to TRBJ1-1; TRBD1 was called by the table and not checked on the DNA. TRBV21-1 is assigned pseudogene status. There are 13 residues in the CDR3. The CDR3 loop is CASGRQANTEAFF. The DNA of the CDR3 is TGTGCCAGCGGAAGACAGGCGAACACTGAAGCTTTCTTT.

The chain carries TRBV10-2 and TRBJ1-5, with 7 bases identical to TRBD1. CDR1 is WSHSY, CDR2 SAAADI, per germline. The CDR3 has 13 residues. The ends lost 6 bases at V and 4 bases at J; junction bases unmatched: 3. CDR3 sequence: CASRTGLNQPQHF. The CDR3 region has the DNA TGCGCCAGCAGGACAGGGTTGAATCAGCCCCAGCATTTT.

The V gene is TRBV19, the J gene TRBJ2-1; unclear D gene. Germline CDR1 and CDR2: LNHDA and SQIVND (reference sequence). CDR3 length equals 13 residues. V lost 5 bases and J 5 bases, leaving 10 bases between the germline ends. In DNA, the CDR3 is TGTGCCAGTAGTCAGTACCGGGACAATGAGCAGTTCTTC. It is translated as CASSQYRDNEQFF.

V gene TRBV5-8 combines with J gene TRBJ1-5, with TRBD1 identical over 8 bases. The CDR3 has 19 amino acids. Germline V lookup: CDR1 SGHTS, CDR2 YDEGEE. The trim removed 0 bases at V and 4 bases at J, leaving 15 bases unmatched. CDR3 sequence: CASSLVGQGAFGWNQPQHF. The CDR3 DNA reads TGTGCCAGCAGCTTGGTGGGGCAGGGGGCTTTTGGGTGGAATCAGCCCCAGCATTTT.

The rearrangement uses TRBV3-1 (or the pseudogene TRBV3-2) and TRBJ2-6, with 7 nucleotides matching TRBD1. CDR1 and CDR2 (germline): LGHDT, YNNKEL (reference sequence). The CDR3 is made up of 18 amino acids. Trimming cost V 4 bases and J 2 bases; bases outside gene matches: 11. The CDR3 bases are TGTGCCAGCAGCCCTACACAAAAAACAGGGGCTGGGGCCAACGTCCTGACTTTC. Protein product: CASSPTQKTGAGANVLTF.

This clone showed up just once. The same CDR3 can be traced to other DNA sequences in this sample. The CDR3 is CASSPVQETQYF. CDR3 DNA: TGTGCCAGCAGTCCGGTCCAAGAGACCCAGTACTTC. The chain employs TRBV12-3 or TRBV12-4 and TRBJ2-5, with D unresolved. This CDR3 spans 12 amino acids. Deletions cut 5 bases from V and 1 base from J, with 5 bases between.

V is TRBV3-1 (or the pseudogene TRBV3-2) and J is TRBJ2-2, with D possibly TRBD2 on 5 matching bases. Germline CDR1 and CDR2: LGHDT and YNNKEL (reference sequence). Deletions cut 2 bases from V and 6 bases from J, with 10 bases between. The CDR3 is 14 amino acids. CDR3 DNA sequence: TGTGCCAGCAGCCAACACTCTAGCCCCGGGGAGCTGTTTTTT. Translating it yields CASSQHSSPGELFF.

In this sample, this clone turned up once. The chain couples TRBV6-5 to TRBJ1-4, with D maybe TRBD1 (5 bases). The CDR3 spans 14 residues. From germline, CDR1 is MNHEY and CDR2 SVGAGI. V gave up 6 bases and J gave up 8 bases, with 16 bases separating them. CDR3 residues: CASSLTPRGEKLFF. The CDR3 DNA reads as TGTGCCAGCAGCCTAACTCCACGGGGGGAAAAACTGTTTTTT.